The entry below describes one TCR beta chain. Its target is unknown. The sample belongs to a study of T cells after yellow fever vaccination. Whole-study results and caveats: Though it reached lower strength, the secondary response hit its peak faster, day 5 versus 15.

A single record per CDR3 protein comes from TCRdb applying MiXCR to the 5' RACE reads. The data contain about 310,000 distinct CDR3 sequences, 3.6% of them singletons. The CDR3 spans 18 residues. Germline CDR1 MGHRA, CDR2 YSYEKL. V lost 5 bases and J lost 3, with 22 bases in between. This chain uses TRBV4-1 with TRBJ2-2; the D gene could be TRBD1 or TRBD2 (6 bases each). The receptor was isolated from a young man who received the YFV17D yellow fever vaccine. Sequencing used PBMCs, obtained on the day of the yellow fever booster vaccination. CDR3 sequence: CASSSPPGASAHTGELFF. In DNA, the CDR3 is TGCGCCAGCAGCTCCCCCCCGGGGGCTTCGGCCCACACCGGGGAGCTGTTTTTT.